The entry below describes one TCR beta chain. Repertoires were generated with immunoSEQ multiplex PCR, while TCRdb's copy carries only in-frame clones and drops some. The sample yields about 13,000 clones, about 70% seen once. The V gene lost 0 bases and the J gene lost 4 bases, with 1 base spanning the gap. This CDR3 has 11 residues. The germline V gene encodes CDR1 SGHTS and CDR2 YDEGEE. The sample originates from a study of T cell repertoires in urothelial bladder cancer. Sequencing was carried out using tumor-infiltrating cells from bladder cancer. This sequence joins TRBV5-8 and TRBJ2-5; D uncertain. The sequence was obtained from a human donor with urothelial carcinoma. CDR3 sequence reads: CASSLAETQYF. CDR3 bases: TGTGCCAGCAGCTTGGCAGAGACCCAGTACTTC.